This T cell receptor (beta chain) was retrieved from a study of blood T cell repertoires in COVID-19. Study-level information: From T cells, B-cell-depleted T cells, or PBMCs came the material, which was cDNA or gDNA.

This CDR3 has 12 residues. Germline values: CDR1 SQVTM, CDR2 ANQGSEA. The V end was cut by 4 bases, the J end by 0 bases, with 6 bases between. Authors' methods: Reference gene primer amplification gave nucleated cell count estimates. Produced via immunoSEQ multiplex PCR; TCRdb's table is partial and in-frame only. V and J calls and clone size are given by that table; D and trimming were obtained from the DNA. The profile shows about 200,000 clones, approximately 85% of them singletons. Enrolled through a virtual design, the participants were between about 18 and 100 years of age and came from fewer than 30 US areas.

Sequencing was done on a sample of PBMCs or T cells enriched from blood (not recorded which). The clonotype originates from a man between 35 and 55 years old who had recovered from COVID-19. The genes are TRBV29-1 and TRBJ1-2; TRBD1 might be the D (5 bases). Here the CDR3 DNA reads TGCAGCGTTGGGGGGGCTAACTATGGCTACACCTTC. This gives the protein CSVGGANYGYTF.